This T cell receptor beta chain was documented in a study of T cell clones after liver transplantation. For the study at large: Standard immunosuppression, with no induction, continued until 12-24 months after transplant. Tolerant meant at least one year fully off immunosuppression without liver enzymes above twice normal.

Germline V gene lookup returns CDR1 SGHRS and CDR2 YFSETQ. Trimming took off 4 bases at V and 6 bases at J, with 19 bases between the two ends. The CDR3 runs to 15 residues. Unstimulated PBMCs were sorted into CD3+CD4+ and CD3+CD8+ populations. On this clone itself: The antigen is unknown.

General study points: A larger donor-reactive than third-party decline suggested partial antigen-specific deletion.

Profiling relied on immunoSEQ multiplex PCR, and the TCRdb table lists in-frame clones only, not all of them. Among fewer than 20,000 clones listed, 80% to 90% were seen once. This specimen consisted of CD8+ T cells from blood, obtained 45 to 46 months after liver transplant. The receptor's source is a human patient who received a liver transplant. Some T cells may be graft donor cells. The chain links TRBV5-1 to TRBJ1-2; D is perhaps TRBD1 (6 bases). The CDR3 region has the DNA TGCGCCAGCAGCCGGACAGCCGAAGGAATTGATGGCTACACCTTC. This translates into CASSRTAEGIDGYTF.